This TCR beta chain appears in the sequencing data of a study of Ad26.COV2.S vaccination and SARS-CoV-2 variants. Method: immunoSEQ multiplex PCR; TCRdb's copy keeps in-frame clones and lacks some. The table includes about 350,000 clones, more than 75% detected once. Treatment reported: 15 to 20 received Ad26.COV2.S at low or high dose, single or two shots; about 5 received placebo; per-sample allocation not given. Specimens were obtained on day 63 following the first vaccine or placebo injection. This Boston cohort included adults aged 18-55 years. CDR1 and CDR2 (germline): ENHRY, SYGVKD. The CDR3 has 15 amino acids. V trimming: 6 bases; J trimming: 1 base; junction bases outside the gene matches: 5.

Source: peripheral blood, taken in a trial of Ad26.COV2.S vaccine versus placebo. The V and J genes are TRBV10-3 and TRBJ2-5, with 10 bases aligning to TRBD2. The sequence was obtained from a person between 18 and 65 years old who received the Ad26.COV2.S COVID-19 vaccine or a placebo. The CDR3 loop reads CAISSSGGSQETQYF. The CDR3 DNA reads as TGTGCCATCAGCTCTAGCGGGGGATCCCAAGAGACCCAGTACTTC.